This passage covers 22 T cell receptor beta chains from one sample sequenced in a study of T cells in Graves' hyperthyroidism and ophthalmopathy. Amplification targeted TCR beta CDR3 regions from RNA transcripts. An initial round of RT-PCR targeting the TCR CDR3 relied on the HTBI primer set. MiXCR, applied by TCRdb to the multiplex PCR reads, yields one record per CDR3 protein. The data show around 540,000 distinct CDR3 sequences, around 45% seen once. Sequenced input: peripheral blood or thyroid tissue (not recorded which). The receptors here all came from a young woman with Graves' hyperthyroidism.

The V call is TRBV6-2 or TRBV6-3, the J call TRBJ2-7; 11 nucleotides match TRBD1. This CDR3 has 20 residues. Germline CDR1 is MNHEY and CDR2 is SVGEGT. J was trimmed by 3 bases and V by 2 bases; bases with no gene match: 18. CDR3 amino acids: CASSYLGDRGVAGDLYEQYF. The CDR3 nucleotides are TGTGCCAGCAGTTACCTAGGGGACAGGGGGGTAGCGGGAGATCTCTACGAGCAGTACTTC.

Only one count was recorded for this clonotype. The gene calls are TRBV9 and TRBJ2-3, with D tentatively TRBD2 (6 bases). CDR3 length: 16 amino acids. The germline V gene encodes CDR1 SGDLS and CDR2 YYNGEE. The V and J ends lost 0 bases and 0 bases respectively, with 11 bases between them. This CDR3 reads CASSVGSGHSTDTQYF. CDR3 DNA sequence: TGTGCCAGCAGCGTAGGTAGCGGCCATAGCACAGATACGCAGTATTTT.

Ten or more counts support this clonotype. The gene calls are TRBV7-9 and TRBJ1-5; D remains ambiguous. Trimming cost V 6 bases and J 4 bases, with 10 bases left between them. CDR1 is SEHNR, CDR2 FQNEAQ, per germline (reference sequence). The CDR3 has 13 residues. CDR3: CASSLAVNQPQHF. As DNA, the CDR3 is TGTGCCAGCAGTCTCGCAGTGAATCAGCCCCAGCATTTT. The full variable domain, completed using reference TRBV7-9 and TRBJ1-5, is DTGVSQNPRHKITKRGQNVTFRCDPISEHNRLYWYRQTLGQGPEFLTYFQNEAQLEKSRLLSDRFSAERPKGSFSTLEIQRTEQGDSAMYLCASSLAVNQPQHFGDGTRLSIL.

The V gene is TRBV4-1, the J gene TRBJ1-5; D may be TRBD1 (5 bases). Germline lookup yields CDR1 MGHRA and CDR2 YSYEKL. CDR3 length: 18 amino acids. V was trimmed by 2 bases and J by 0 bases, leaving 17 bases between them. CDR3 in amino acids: CASSQTPGLLNSNQPQHF. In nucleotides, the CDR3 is TGCGCCAGCAGCCAAACCCCGGGACTGCTTAATAGCAATCAGCCCCAGCATTTT.

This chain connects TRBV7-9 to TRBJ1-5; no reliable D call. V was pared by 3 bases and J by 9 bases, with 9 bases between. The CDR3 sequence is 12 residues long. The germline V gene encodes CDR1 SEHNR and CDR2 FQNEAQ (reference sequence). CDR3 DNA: TGTGCCAGCAGCTTGGTTCGGGGGCCCCAGCATTTT. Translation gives CASSLVRGPQHF.

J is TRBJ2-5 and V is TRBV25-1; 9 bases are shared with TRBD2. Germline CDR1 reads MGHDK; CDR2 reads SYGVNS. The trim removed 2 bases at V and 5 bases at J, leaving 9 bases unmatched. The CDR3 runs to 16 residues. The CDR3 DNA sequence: TGTGCCAGCAGTGAAGGGATGGTAGCGGGAGATGAGACCCAGTACTTC. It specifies CASSEGMVAGDETQYF. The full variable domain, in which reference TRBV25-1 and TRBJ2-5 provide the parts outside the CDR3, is EADIYQTPRYLVIGTGKKITLECSQTMGHDKMYWYQQDPGMELHLIHYSYGVNSTEKGDLSSESTVSRIRTEHFPLTLESARPSHTSQYLCASSEGMVAGDETQYFGPGTRLLVL.

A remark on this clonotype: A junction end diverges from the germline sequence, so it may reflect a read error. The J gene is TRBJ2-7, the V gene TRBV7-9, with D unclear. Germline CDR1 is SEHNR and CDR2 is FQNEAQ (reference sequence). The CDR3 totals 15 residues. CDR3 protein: CASSQEASSSYEQYF. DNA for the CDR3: TGCGCCAGCAGCCAAGAAGCGTCTAGCTCCTACGAGCAGTACTTC.

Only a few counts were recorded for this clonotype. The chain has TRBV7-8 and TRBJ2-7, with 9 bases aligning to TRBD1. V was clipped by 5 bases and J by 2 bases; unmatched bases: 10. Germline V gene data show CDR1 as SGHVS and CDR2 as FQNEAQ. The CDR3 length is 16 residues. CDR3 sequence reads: CASSQTPGQGPYEQYF. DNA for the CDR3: TGTGCCAGCAGCCAGACACCGGGACAGGGTCCCTACGAGCAGTACTTC.

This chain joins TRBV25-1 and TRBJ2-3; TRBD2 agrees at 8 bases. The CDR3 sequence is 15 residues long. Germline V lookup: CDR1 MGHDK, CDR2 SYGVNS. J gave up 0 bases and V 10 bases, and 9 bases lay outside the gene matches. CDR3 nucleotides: TGTGCCACCAGCTTAGCGGGGCCTAGCACAGATACGCAGTATTTT. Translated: CATSLAGPSTDTQYF.

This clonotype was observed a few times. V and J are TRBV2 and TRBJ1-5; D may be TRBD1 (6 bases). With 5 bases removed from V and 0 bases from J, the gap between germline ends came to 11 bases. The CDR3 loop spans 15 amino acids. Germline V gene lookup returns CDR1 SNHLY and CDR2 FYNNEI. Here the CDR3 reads CASSRTADSNQPQHF. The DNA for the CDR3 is TGTGCCAGCAGTCGGACAGCAGATAGCAATCAGCCCCAGCATTTT.

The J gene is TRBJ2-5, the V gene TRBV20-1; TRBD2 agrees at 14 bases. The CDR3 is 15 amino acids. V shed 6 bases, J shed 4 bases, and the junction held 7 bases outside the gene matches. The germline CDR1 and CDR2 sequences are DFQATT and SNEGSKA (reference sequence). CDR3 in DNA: TGCAGTGCCCCGACTAGCGGGAGGGCCAGAGAGACCCAGTACTTC. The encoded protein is CSAPTSGRARETQYF.

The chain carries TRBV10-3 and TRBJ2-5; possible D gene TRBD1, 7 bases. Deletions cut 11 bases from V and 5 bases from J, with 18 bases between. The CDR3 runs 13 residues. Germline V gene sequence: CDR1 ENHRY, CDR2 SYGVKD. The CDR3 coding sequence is TGTGCCTGGAGTGGATCAGGGGGGGAGACCCAGTACTTC. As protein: CAWSGSGGETQYF.

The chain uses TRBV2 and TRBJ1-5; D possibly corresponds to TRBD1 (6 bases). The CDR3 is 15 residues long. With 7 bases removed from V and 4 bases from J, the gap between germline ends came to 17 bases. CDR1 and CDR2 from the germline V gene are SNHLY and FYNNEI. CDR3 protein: CASTGGGAGNQPQHF. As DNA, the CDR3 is TGTGCCAGCACCGGAGGGGGGGCTGGGAATCAGCCCCAGCATTTT.

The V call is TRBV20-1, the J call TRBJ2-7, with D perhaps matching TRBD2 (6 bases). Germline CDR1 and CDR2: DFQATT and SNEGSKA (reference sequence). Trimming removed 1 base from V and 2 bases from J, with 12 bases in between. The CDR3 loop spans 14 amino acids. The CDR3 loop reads CSARVIQRAYEQYF. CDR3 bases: TGCAGTGCTAGAGTCATCCAGCGGGCCTACGAGCAGTACTTC.

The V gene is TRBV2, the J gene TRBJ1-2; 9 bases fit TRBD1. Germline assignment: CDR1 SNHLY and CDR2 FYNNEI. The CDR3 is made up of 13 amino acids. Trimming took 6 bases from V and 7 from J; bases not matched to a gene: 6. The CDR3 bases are TGTGCCAGCAGAGGAGGGACAGGGACTGGCTACACCTTC. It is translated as CASRGGTGTGYTF.

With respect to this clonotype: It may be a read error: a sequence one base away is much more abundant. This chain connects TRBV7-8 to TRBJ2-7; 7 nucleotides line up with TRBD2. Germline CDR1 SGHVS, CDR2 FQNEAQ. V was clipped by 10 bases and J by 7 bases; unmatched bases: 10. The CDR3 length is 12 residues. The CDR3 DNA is TGTGCCAACACGTCTGGCGGGGGTGAGCAGTACTTC. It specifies CANTSGGGEQYF.

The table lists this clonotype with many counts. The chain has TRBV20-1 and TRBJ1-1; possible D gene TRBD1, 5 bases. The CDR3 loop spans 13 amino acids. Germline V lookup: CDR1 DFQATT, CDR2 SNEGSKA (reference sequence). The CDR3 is CSPRTTLNTEAFF. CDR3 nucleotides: TGCAGCCCTCGGACAACCTTGAACACTGAAGCTTTCTTT.

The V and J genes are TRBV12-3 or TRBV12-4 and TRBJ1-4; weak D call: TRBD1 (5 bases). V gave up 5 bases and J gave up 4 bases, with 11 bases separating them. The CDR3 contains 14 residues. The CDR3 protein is CASSPGRRNEKLFF. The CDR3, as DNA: TGTGCCAGCAGTCCGGGACGGCGTAATGAAAAACTGTTTTTT.

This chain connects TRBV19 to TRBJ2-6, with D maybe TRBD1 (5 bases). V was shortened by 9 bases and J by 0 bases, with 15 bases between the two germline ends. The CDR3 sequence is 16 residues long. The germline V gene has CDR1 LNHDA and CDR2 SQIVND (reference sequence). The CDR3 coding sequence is TGTGCCAGCAGCTTGCCCCAGGGCTCTGGGGCCAACGTCCTGACTTTC. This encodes CASSLPQGSGANVLTF.

The chain's CDR3 is CSARPPGTGGRQPQHF. DNA of the CDR3: TGCAGTGCTAGACCCCCCGGGACAGGGGGCCGTCAGCCCCAGCATTTT. The chain is built from TRBV20-1 and TRBJ1-5; TRBD1 agrees at 12 bases. This CDR3 comprises 16 residues. In germline, CDR1 is DFQATT, CDR2 SNEGSKA (reference sequence). The trim removed 2 bases at V and 6 bases at J, leaving 8 bases unmatched.

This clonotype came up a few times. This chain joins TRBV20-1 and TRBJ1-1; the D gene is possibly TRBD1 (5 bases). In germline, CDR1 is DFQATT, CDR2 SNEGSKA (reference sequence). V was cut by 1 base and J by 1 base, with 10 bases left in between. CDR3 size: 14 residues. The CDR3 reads CSARAGTANTEAFF. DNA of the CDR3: TGCAGTGCTAGAGCTGGGACGGCGAACACTGAAGCTTTCTTT.

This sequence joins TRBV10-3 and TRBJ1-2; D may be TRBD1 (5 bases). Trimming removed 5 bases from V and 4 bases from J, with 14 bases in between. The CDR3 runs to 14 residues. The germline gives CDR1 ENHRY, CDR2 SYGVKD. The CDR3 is CAISTGQGGYGYTF. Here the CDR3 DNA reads TGTGCCATCAGTACGGGGCAGGGCGGCTATGGCTACACCTTC.